The 6 T cell receptor beta chains in this list originate from one sample, sequenced in a study of blood T cells in healthy people across ages. The second PCR ran roughly 6 to 11 cycles with a sample-barcoded 5' primer and J-beta primers. TCRdb itself ran the 5' RACE reads through MiXCR, one entry per CDR3 protein. The sample records around 1,800,000 distinct CDR3 sequences, 39% being singletons. The material sequenced was blood. The receptors here all came from a human donor in good health.

The chain links TRBV4-3 to TRBJ2-2; TRBD1 aligns across 8 bases. With V trimmed by 0 bases and J by 6 bases, 3 bases remained unmatched. CDR3 length: 15 amino acids. The germline V gene has CDR1 LGHNA and CDR2 YSLEER. The CDR3 nucleotides read TGCGCCAGCAGCCAAGAATTGACAGGGGCCGGGGAGCTGTTTTTT. It specifies CASSQELTGAGELFF.

In this sample, this clonotype turned up a few times. This sequence joins TRBV9 and TRBJ1-2; D gene unclear. This CDR3 comprises 12 residues. Trimming left V 2 bases short and J 8 bases short, with 10 bases between. CDR1 and CDR2 from the germline V gene are SGDLS and YYNGEE. CDR3 coding DNA: TGTGCCAGCAGCGTCAGTGGGTACGGCTACACCTTC. It yields the protein CASSVSGYGYTF.

As DNA, the CDR3 is TGTGCCAGCTTGGTAGTTGGGGGTGGTGAGCAGTTCTTC. This codes for CASLVVGGGEQFF. This chain connects TRBV2 to TRBJ2-1; D is tentatively TRBD1 or TRBD2 (5 bases each). Germline V gene data show CDR1 as SNHLY and CDR2 as FYNNEI. The V gene lost 8 bases and the J gene lost 9 bases, with 17 bases spanning the gap. The CDR3 sequence is 13 residues long.

This rearrangement joins TRBV24-1 to TRBJ2-1; D is possibly TRBD1 (6 bases). V lost 6 bases and J 1 base, leaving 18 bases between the germline ends. Germline V lookup: CDR1 KGHDR, CDR2 SFDVKD. The CDR3 spans 17 residues. The CDR3 DNA follows: TGTGCCACCAGTACCCCACCAGACAGGTCTTCCTACAATGAGCAGTTCTTC. This translates into CATSTPPDRSSYNEQFF.

This clonotype occurred a few times. The chain employs TRBV7-2 and TRBJ2-3; possible D gene TRBD2, 6 bases. V shed 4 bases and J shed 11 bases, with 13 bases lying between them. The CDR3 spans 12 residues. Germline CDR1 reads SGHTA; CDR2 reads FQGNSA. Here the CDR3 DNA reads TGTGCCAGCAGCTCCCCGGGGGTCAGGCAGTATTTT. It is translated as CASSSPGVRQYF.

With regard to this clonotype: Sequence at one end of the junction differs from germline and may be a read error. The chain joins TRBV4-3 to TRBJ1-1; TRBD1 matches at 9 bases. The CDR3 is 15 residues long. CDR1 and CDR2 (germline): LGHNA, YSLEER. CDR3 bases: TGCGCCAGCAGCCCCGGGGACAGGGAGAACCCTGAAGCTTTCTTT. It translates to CASSPGDRENPEAFF.